Sequencing of this T cell receptor (beta chain) was carried out in a study of cytomegalovirus exposure and HLA in healthy donors. Looking at the study overall: Earlier findings included nearly 120 million unique TCR beta sequences obtained from about 180 million T cells. Study-wide findings and caveats: Prior analysis indicated that the majority of TCR beta V segments exhibited productivity approximately 87% or approximately 30% of the time.

With regard to this clone: Antigen: not known.

The PCR made use of 60 Vbeta and 13 Jbeta primers. Per the original data handling: About 12 million of tens of millions of unique TCR beta chains were shared, per a later count. Here immunoSEQ multiplex PCR was the method, and the copy in TCRdb shows in-frame clones only, minus some. The V and J calls and clone size were taken over from that table, and D and trimming were inferred from the DNA. The profile covers 100,000 to 130,000 clones, with over 70% appearing a single time and about 2.3% taken by the ten largest. The sample consisted of PBMCs. The TCR comes from a man aged 30-40 years in good health and CMV-seronegative.

CDR3 residues: CASSLSRTSGGEQYF. The CDR3, as DNA: TGTGCCAGCAGCCTCTCGCGGACTAGCGGAGGCGAGCAGTACTTC. V is TRBV9 and J is TRBJ2-7, with 10 bases lining up with TRBD2. Germline lookup yields CDR1 SGDLS and CDR2 YYNGEE. The V and J ends lost 4 bases and 6 bases, in that order; junction bases with no gene match: 10. This CDR3 has 15 residues.